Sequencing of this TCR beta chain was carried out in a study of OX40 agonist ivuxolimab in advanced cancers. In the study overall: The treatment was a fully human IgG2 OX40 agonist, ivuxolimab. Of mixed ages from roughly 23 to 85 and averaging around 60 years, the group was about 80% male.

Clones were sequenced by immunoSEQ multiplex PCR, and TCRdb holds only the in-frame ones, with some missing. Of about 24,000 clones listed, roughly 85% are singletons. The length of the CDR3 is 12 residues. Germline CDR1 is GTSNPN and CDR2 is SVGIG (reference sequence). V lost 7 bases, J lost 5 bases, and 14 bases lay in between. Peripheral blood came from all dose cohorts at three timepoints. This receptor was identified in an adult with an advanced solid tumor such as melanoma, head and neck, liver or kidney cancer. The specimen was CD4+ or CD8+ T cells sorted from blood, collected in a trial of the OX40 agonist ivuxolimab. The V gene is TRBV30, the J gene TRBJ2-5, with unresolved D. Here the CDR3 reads CASKRGTETQYF. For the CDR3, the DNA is TGTGCCTCCAAGCGAGGAACCGAGACCCAGTACTTC.